The 13 T cell receptor beta chains below all came from one sample that was sequenced in a study of blood T cell repertoires in COVID-19. Measured with immunoSEQ multiplex PCR; TCRdb has only the in-frame clones, and not every one. The table has roughly 120,000 clones, roughly 72% seen once. Sequences were obtained from peripheral blood. The receptors were sampled from an older man with COVID-19, enrolled during active disease.

This chain joins TRBV9 and TRBJ1-6; 8 bases are a match to TRBD1. The length of the CDR3 is 15 residues. After removal of 1 base from V and 7 bases from J, the junction contained 4 bases not matched to a gene. Germline loops: CDR1 SGDLS, CDR2 YYNGEE. This chain's CDR3 is CASSVNAGGNSPLHF. CDR3 nucleotide sequence: TGTGCCAGCAGCGTAAACGCAGGGGGCAATTCACCCCTCCACTTT.

The gene calls are TRBV5-1 and TRBJ2-3, with 9 bases identical to TRBD2. CDR3 length equals 15 residues. J gave up 4 bases and V 0 bases, and 3 bases lay outside the gene matches. Germline CDR1 SGHRS, CDR2 YFSETQ. CDR3: CASSLGGREADTQYF. In DNA form, the CDR3 reads TGCGCCAGCAGCTTGGGCGGGAGGGAGGCAGATACGCAGTATTTT.

This clone was recorded a few times. The rearrangement uses TRBV30 and TRBJ2-7, with 7 bases matching TRBD2. With V trimmed by 4 bases and J by 1 base, 10 bases remained unmatched. This CDR3 is 15 amino acids long. Germline V lookup: CDR1 GTSNPN, CDR2 SVGIG (reference sequence). The CDR3 DNA reads as TGTGCCTGGACTAGGTCGAGCGGGATGTCCTACGAGCAGTACTTC. It translates to CAWTRSSGMSYEQYF.

The rearrangement uses TRBV5-1 and TRBJ2-3; 7 nucleotides align to TRBD1. The trim removed 0 bases at V and 2 bases at J, leaving 6 bases unmatched. The CDR3 is 16 amino acids. Per germline, CDR1 SGHRS and CDR2 YFSETQ. CDR3 in amino acids: CASSLEGQMNTDTQYF. The CDR3 bases are TGCGCCAGCAGCTTGGAGGGACAGATGAACACAGATACGCAGTATTTT.

The chain employs TRBV21-1 and TRBJ1-2; the table assigns TRBD1, which was not confirmed against the DNA. TRBV21-1 counts as a pseudogene. The CDR3 loop spans 14 amino acids. The CDR3 DNA sequence: TGTGCCAGCAATGGACAGGGAGTTAACTATGGCTACACCTTC. Encoded protein: CASNGQGVNYGYTF.

The V gene is TRBV30, the J gene TRBJ2-1, with a tentative D call TRBD2 (6 bases). The CDR3 is made up of 14 amino acids. CDR1 is GTSNPN and CDR2 is SVGIG in the germline V gene (reference sequence). V lost 4 bases and J 5 bases, leaving 15 bases between the germline ends. CDR3 bases: TGTGCCTGGAAAGCCGGGGGACCCCACAATGAGCAGTTCTTC. Amino acids: CAWKAGGPHNEQFF.

The chain is built from TRBV12-3 or TRBV12-4 and TRBJ1-1, with a possible D match to TRBD1 (5 bases). The CDR3 has 11 residues. Trimming removed 1 base at V and 8 bases at J, with 5 bases between. CDR3 region: CASSLGTEAFF. Here the CDR3 DNA reads TGTGCCAGCAGTTTAGGGACAGAAGCTTTCTTT.

The J gene is TRBJ1-1, the V gene TRBV28; unclear D gene. V lost 6 bases to trimming and J lost 5 bases, with 13 bases between them. The CDR3 is 13 amino acids. Germline values: CDR1 MDHEN, CDR2 SYDVKM. CDR3 sequence (DNA): TGTGCCAGCAGCCGACATATTGGGACTGAAGCTTTCTTT. This gives the protein CASSRHIGTEAFF. The full variable domain, in which reference TRBV28 and TRBJ1-1 provide the parts outside the CDR3, is DVKVTQSSRYLVKRTGEKVFLECVQDMDHENMFWYRQDPGLGLRLIYFSYDVKMKEKGDIPEGYSVSREKKERFSLILESASTNQTSMYLCASSRHIGTEAFFGQGTRLTVV.

The chain employs TRBV5-1 and TRBJ2-2; TRBD2 is a possible D gene (6 bases). This CDR3 region has 14 residues. Trimming stripped 3 bases from V and 7 bases from J, with 13 bases between. CDR1 is SGHRS and CDR2 is YFSETQ in the germline V gene. The CDR3 here is CASSWGGEGGELFF. The CDR3 DNA follows: TGCGCCAGCAGCTGGGGAGGCGAGGGCGGGGAGCTGTTTTTT.

This chain connects TRBV11-2 to TRBJ2-3, with D possibly being TRBD1 (5 bases). Per the germline V gene, CDR1 is SGHAT and CDR2 is FQNNGV. V was cut by 1 base and J by 5 bases, with 7 bases left in between. The CDR3 sequence is 13 residues long. The CDR3 region has the DNA TGTGCCAGCAGCTTAGCACAGGAAGATACGCAGTATTTT. This translates into CASSLAQEDTQYF. The full variable domain, rest sourced from reference TRBV11-2 and TRBJ2-3, is EAGVAQSPRYKIIEKRQSVAFWCNPISGHATLYWYQQILGQGPKLLIQFQNNGVVDDSQLPKDRFSAERLKGVDSTLKIQPAKLEDSAVYLCASSLAQEDTQYFGPGTRLTVL.

This chain joins TRBV18 and TRBJ2-2; 8 bases are shared with TRBD1. Germline V gene lookup returns CDR1 KGHSH and CDR2 LQKENI. After removal of 2 bases from V and 7 bases from J, the junction contained 6 bases not matched to a gene. The CDR3 spans 15 residues. Here the CDR3 DNA reads TGTGCCAGCTCACCAAGGCAGGGGGCGCTCGGGGAGCTGTTTTTT. This gives the protein CASSPRQGALGELFF.

The chain couples TRBV5-1 to TRBJ2-5; tentative D call: TRBD2 (5 bases). CDR1 SGHRS and CDR2 YFSETQ come from the germline V gene. V lost 0 bases, J lost 0 bases, and 9 bases lay in between. This CDR3 has 15 residues. The CDR3 bases are TGCGCCAGCAGCTTGGCCAGGCGGGACCAAGAGACCCAGTACTTC. As protein: CASSLARRDQETQYF.

This chain uses TRBV19 with TRBJ2-2; a possible D gene is TRBD2 (5 bases). Deletions cut 3 bases from V and 5 bases from J, with 10 bases between. The CDR3 spans 14 residues. Germline V gives CDR1 LNHDA, CDR2 SQIVND (reference sequence). CDR3 protein: CASSIAGETGELFF. The DNA for the CDR3 is TGTGCCAGTAGTATCGCGGGTGAGACCGGGGAGCTGTTTTTT.